Presented here are 26 T cell receptor beta chains from one specimen sequenced in a study of identical twins. In TCRdb, the 5' RACE reads were re-called with MiXCR into one record per CDR3 protein. This sample has 500,000 to 600,000 distinct CDR3 sequences; under 25% occur once, and the top ten carry 0.8% to 1%. These records were also assigned to another study, of T cells expressing NK-cell markers.

Specimen: CD4+ T cells sorted from blood. The receptors here all came from a woman younger than 30 in good health.

The rearrangement uses TRBV4-3 and TRBJ2-3, with unresolved D. Germline lookup yields CDR1 LGHNA and CDR2 YSLEER. Trimming shortened V by 0 bases and J by 1 base, and 5 bases separated the two germline ends. The CDR3 totals 14 residues. CDR3 region: CASSQDTGTDTQYF. For the CDR3, the DNA is TGCGCCAGCAGCCAAGATACAGGCACAGATACGCAGTATTTT.

This clonotype was counted only a few times. V usage is TRBV5-1 and J usage is TRBJ2-7; 8 bases are shared with TRBD2. The trim removed 3 bases at V and 6 bases at J, leaving 5 bases unmatched. CDR3 length: 13 residues. Germline lookup yields CDR1 SGHRS and CDR2 YFSETQ. CDR3 in DNA: TGCGCCAGCAGCTCTGAGCGGGAGCGCGAGCAGTACTTC. Encoded protein: CASSSEREREQYF.

The chain combines TRBV12-3 or TRBV12-4 with TRBJ2-3; 7 positions agree with TRBD1. This CDR3 contains 15 residues. V trimming: 6 bases; J trimming: 1 base; junction bases outside the gene matches: 7. Here the CDR3 DNA reads TGTGCCAGCAGCCTTGGGGACAGCCGCACAGATACGCAGTATTTT. Protein sequence: CASSLGDSRTDTQYF.

This clonotype was seen more than once but under ten times. The chain employs TRBV20-1 and TRBJ2-1; the D gene is possibly TRBD2 (6 bases). CDR1 and CDR2 from the germline V gene are DFQATT and SNEGSKA (reference sequence). CDR3 size: 15 residues. Deletions cut 5 bases from V and 6 bases from J, with 20 bases between. This chain's CDR3 is CSAPRGDFFGNEQFF. CDR3 bases: TGCAGTGCTCCCCGTGGGGACTTCTTTGGCAATGAGCAGTTCTTC.

At least ten counts were recorded for this clonotype. The chain carries TRBV12-3 or TRBV12-4 and TRBJ1-6; weak D call: TRBD1 (5 bases). V was trimmed by 2 bases and J by 7 bases, leaving 9 bases between them. This CDR3 spans 14 amino acids. CDR3 loop: CASSLWGGNSPLHF. In DNA form, the CDR3 reads TGTGCCAGCAGTTTATGGGGCGGGAATTCACCCCTCCACTTT.

This rearrangement joins TRBV7-2 to TRBJ1-1, with D tentatively TRBD1 (6 bases). CDR1 is SGHTA, CDR2 FQGNSA, per germline. Deletions cut 2 bases from V and 1 base from J, with 11 bases between. The CDR3 runs to 15 residues. Written as DNA, the CDR3 is TGTGCCAGCAGCTTAAGGGGGGCGCCGAACACTGAAGCTTTCTTT. The encoded protein is CASSLRGAPNTEAFF.

This clonotype was observed a single time. The J gene is TRBJ2-3, the V gene TRBV10-2; D unresolved. The length of the CDR3 is 15 residues. V shed 6 bases and J shed 8 bases, with 21 bases lying between them. CDR1 is WSHSY, CDR2 SAAADI, per germline. Here the CDR3 reads CASSGPFPMRGTQYF. The CDR3 DNA is TGCGCCAGCAGCGGGCCTTTCCCTATGCGTGGTACGCAGTATTTT.

This clonotype was counted between two and nine times. The rearrangement uses TRBV20-1 and TRBJ2-7, with D unclear. Germline CDR1 DFQATT, CDR2 SNEGSKA (reference sequence). Trimming shortened V by 0 bases and J by 2 bases, and 11 bases separated the two germline ends. CDR3 length: 14 amino acids. The chain's CDR3 is CSARDRTVPYEQYF. As DNA, the CDR3 is TGCAGTGCTAGAGATCGGACCGTACCCTACGAGCAGTACTTC.

V usage is TRBV7-2 and J usage is TRBJ2-2, with 11 bases that match TRBD1. Germline trimming cut 2 bases from V and 6 bases from J; bases unmatched to any gene: 5. CDR1 and CDR2 (germline): SGHTA, FQGNSA. This CDR3 spans 16 amino acids. CDR3 amino acids: CASSLTDRGHPGELFF. CDR3 nucleotide sequence: TGTGCCAGCAGCTTAACGGACAGGGGGCATCCCGGGGAGCTGTTTTTT.

The chain has TRBV6-5 and TRBJ2-5; 10 positions match TRBD2. The CDR3 runs to 18 residues. The V gene end was trimmed by 4 bases and the J gene end by 3 bases; junction bases not matched to a gene: 14. The germline V gene encodes CDR1 MNHEY and CDR2 SVGAGI. The CDR3 reads CASSFSGGGSLRKETQYF. The DNA of the CDR3 is TGTGCCAGCAGTTTCAGCGGGGGGGGAAGCTTGCGGAAAGAGACCCAGTACTTC.

The sample holds a few counts of this clonotype. The chain couples TRBV5-1 to TRBJ1-1; D gene uncertain. Trimming cost V 4 bases and J 1 base, with 14 bases left between them. Germline assignment: CDR1 SGHRS and CDR2 YFSETQ. CDR3 size: 15 residues. CDR3 residues: CASSPWRSTNTEAFF. The DNA of the CDR3 is TGCGCCAGCAGCCCATGGCGATCTACGAACACTGAAGCTTTCTTT.

The genes are TRBV6-1 and TRBJ1-6; D unresolved. V was trimmed by 5 bases and J by 4 bases, leaving 21 bases between them. Germline CDR1 is MNHNS and CDR2 is SASEGT. This CDR3 has 18 amino acids. CDR3 sequence reads: CASSPDPRAVGYNSPLHF. The CDR3 DNA is TGTGCCAGCAGTCCCGACCCGCGAGCAGTTGGGTATAATTCACCCCTCCACTTT.

The V and J genes are TRBV7-2 and TRBJ2-3; D call uncertain. Germline lookup yields CDR1 SGHTA and CDR2 FQGNSA. The CDR3 length is 12 residues. Trimming took 1 base from V and 6 from J, leaving 5 bases between them. CDR3 in amino acids: CASSLDYDTQYF. The CDR3 DNA reads TGTGCCAGCAGCTTAGACTATGATACGCAGTATTTT. The variable domain in full, completed from reference TRBV7-2 and TRBJ2-3, reads GAGVSQSPSNKVTEKGKDVELRCDPISGHTALYWYRQSLGQGLEFLIYFQGNSAPDKSGLPSDRFSAERTGGSVSTLTIQRTQQEDSAVYLCASSLDYDTQYFGPGTRLTVL.

V gene TRBV6-6 combines with J gene TRBJ2-2; no clear D. The CDR3 consists of 13 residues. Deletions cut 4 bases from V and 5 bases from J, with 8 bases between. Germline V CDR1 and CDR2: MNHNY, SVGAGI (reference sequence). CDR3 residues: CASSSGWTGELFF. CDR3 coding DNA: TGTGCCAGCAGTTCAGGATGGACCGGGGAGCTGTTTTTT.

The sample holds a few counts of this clonotype. This chain uses TRBV12-3 or TRBV12-4 with TRBJ2-5; D possibly corresponds to TRBD2 (7 bases). V gave up 5 bases and J gave up 0 bases, with 10 bases separating them. The CDR3 length is 14 residues. The CDR3 region is CASSGRGYQETQYF. In DNA form, the CDR3 reads TGTGCCAGCAGTGGGAGGGGGTACCAAGAGACCCAGTACTTC.

This sequence joins TRBV20-1 and TRBJ2-1; a weak D match, TRBD1 (5 bases). The germline V gene encodes CDR1 DFQATT and CDR2 SNEGSKA (reference sequence). The V gene lost 6 bases and the J gene lost 5 bases, with 20 bases spanning the gap. This CDR3 has 15 residues. The CDR3 is CSAEDSRSGNNEQFF. CDR3 in DNA: TGCAGTGCCGAGGATTCTAGATCAGGGAACAATGAGCAGTTCTTC.

Written as DNA, the CDR3 is TGTGCCAGCAGCCGTACACAGGGAGTCACCGGGGAGCTGTTTTTT. Translated: CASSRTQGVTGELFF. This chain connects TRBV7-2 to TRBJ2-2, with D perhaps TRBD1 (6 bases). This CDR3 is 15 amino acids long. V gave up 5 bases and J gave up 4 bases, with 14 bases separating them. The V gene's germline CDR1 is SGHTA and CDR2 FQGNSA.

This clonotype occurred many times. The chain has TRBV4-3 and TRBJ2-7, with 7 bases that match TRBD2. Looked up from germline, CDR1 is LGHNA and CDR2 is YSLEER. The V segment lost 1 base and the J segment 5 bases; nucleotides outside the gene matches: 8. This CDR3 is 15 amino acids long. In DNA form, the CDR3 reads TGCGCCAGCAGCCAAGGGGGCGGGAGTGTCAACGAGCAGTACTTC. Protein sequence: CASSQGGGSVNEQYF.

This clonotype was seen more than once but under ten times. This chain links TRBV7-2 with TRBJ2-1; D gene uncertain. The germline V and J ends were trimmed by 5 bases and 10 bases, with 9 bases remaining between them. The germline V gene encodes CDR1 SGHTA and CDR2 FQGNSA. This CDR3 spans 11 amino acids. The CDR3: CASSPVKEQFF. In DNA form, the CDR3 reads TGTGCCAGCAGCCCCGTTAAGGAGCAGTTCTTC.

There are a few counts of this clonotype. The J gene is TRBJ2-1, the V gene TRBV6-2 or TRBV6-3; 9 bases agree with TRBD2. Germline V lookup: CDR1 MNHEY, CDR2 SVGEGT. The length of the CDR3 is 16 residues. V lost 5 bases and J lost 7; bases outside the gene matches: 12. CDR3 loop: CASSHDLAGSGNEQFF. DNA of the CDR3: TGTGCCAGCAGTCACGATCTAGCGGGAAGTGGAAATGAGCAGTTCTTC.

This clonotype was detected a few times. The chain joins TRBV28 to TRBJ1-5; tentative D call: TRBD1 (6 bases). CDR1 and CDR2 (germline): MDHEN, SYDVKM. The V end lost 4 bases, the J end lost 7 bases, and 8 bases lay between the germline ends. The CDR3 is made up of 12 amino acids. CDR3 in DNA: TGTGCCAGCAGTTCCGGGGGCCAGCCCCAGCATTTT. Its translation: CASSSGGQPQHF.

In its sample, this clonotype was seen a few times. The chain recombines TRBV6-1 with TRBJ1-1; a possible D gene is TRBD1 (6 bases). V lost 3 bases, J lost 0 bases, and 8 bases lay in between. Germline V gene lookup returns CDR1 MNHNS and CDR2 SASEGT. The CDR3 totals 14 residues. For the CDR3, the DNA is TGTGCCAGCAGTGATACAGGGTTGAACACTGAAGCTTTCTTT. Translation: CASSDTGLNTEAFF.

The CDR3 here is CASSSGTVTSGNTIYF. In nucleotides, the CDR3 is TGTGCCAGCAGCTCGGGGACGGTAACCTCTGGAAACACCATATATTTT. The chain links TRBV7-8 to TRBJ1-3, with D perhaps TRBD1 (5 bases). The V gene's germline CDR1 is SGHVS and CDR2 FQNEAQ. This CDR3 comprises 16 residues. V lost 4 bases and J 0 bases, leaving 13 bases between the germline ends. The full variable domain, in which reference TRBV7-8 and TRBJ1-3 provide the parts outside the CDR3, is GAGVSQSPRYKVAKRGQDVALRCDPISGHVSLFWYQQALGQGPEFLTYFQNEAQLDKSGLPSDRFFAERPEGSVSTLKIQRTQQEDSAVYLCASSSGTVTSGNTIYFGEGSWLTVV.

This clonotype was detected only a few times. This sequence joins TRBV11-3 and TRBJ1-1; D gene uncertain. This CDR3 contains 12 residues. The germline gives CDR1 SGHNT, CDR2 YENEEA. With 8 bases removed from V and 1 base from J, the gap between germline ends came to 8 bases. As DNA, the CDR3 is TGTGCCAGCGGCACCAAGAACACTGAAGCTTTCTTT. Translated: CASGTKNTEAFF.

This chain connects TRBV12-3 or TRBV12-4 to TRBJ2-1; D gene unclear. The CDR3 totals 16 residues. V gave up 0 bases and J gave up 0 bases, with 9 bases separating them. This CDR3 reads CASSLAGRSSYNEQFF. The DNA for the CDR3 is TGTGCCAGCAGTTTAGCAGGTCGGAGCTCCTACAATGAGCAGTTCTTC.

The V call is TRBV11-2, the J call TRBJ2-5; 10 bases fit TRBD1. CDR1 is SGHAT and CDR2 is FQNNGV in the germline V gene. CDR3 length: 18 residues. Losses at the gene ends were 5 bases for V and 7 bases for J; bases not matched to a gene: 19. CDR3 DNA: TGTGCCAGCAGCACCCGATATCCGGGACAGGGGTTATCGGGGACCCAGTACTTC. This codes for CASSTRYPGQGLSGTQYF.